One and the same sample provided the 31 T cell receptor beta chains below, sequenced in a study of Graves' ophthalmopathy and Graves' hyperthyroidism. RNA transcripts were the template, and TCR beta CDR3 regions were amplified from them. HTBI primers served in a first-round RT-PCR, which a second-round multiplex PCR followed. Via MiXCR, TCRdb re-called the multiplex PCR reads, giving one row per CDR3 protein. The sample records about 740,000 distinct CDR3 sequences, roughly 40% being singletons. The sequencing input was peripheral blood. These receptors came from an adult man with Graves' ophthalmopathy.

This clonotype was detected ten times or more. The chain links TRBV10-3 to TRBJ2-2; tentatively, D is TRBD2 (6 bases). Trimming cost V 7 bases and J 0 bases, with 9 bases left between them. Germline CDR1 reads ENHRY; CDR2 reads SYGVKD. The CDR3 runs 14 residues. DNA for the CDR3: TGTGCCATCATGGAGGGCGCGAACACCGGGGAGCTGTTTTTT. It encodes CAIMEGANTGELFF.

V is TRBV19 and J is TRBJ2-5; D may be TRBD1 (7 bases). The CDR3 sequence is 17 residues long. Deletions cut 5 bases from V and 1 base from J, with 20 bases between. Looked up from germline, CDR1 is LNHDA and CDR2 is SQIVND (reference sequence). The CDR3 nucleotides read TGTGCCAGTAGTGTCGACAGGGTCGGGGGCGGCCAAGAGACCCAGTACTTC. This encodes CASSVDRVGGGQETQYF.

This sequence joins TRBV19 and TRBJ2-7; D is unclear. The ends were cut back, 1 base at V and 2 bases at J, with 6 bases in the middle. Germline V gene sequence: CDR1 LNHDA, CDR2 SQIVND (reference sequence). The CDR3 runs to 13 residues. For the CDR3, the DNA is TGTGCCAGTAGTATAGGGCCGCCCTACGAGCAGTACTTC. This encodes CASSIGPPYEQYF.

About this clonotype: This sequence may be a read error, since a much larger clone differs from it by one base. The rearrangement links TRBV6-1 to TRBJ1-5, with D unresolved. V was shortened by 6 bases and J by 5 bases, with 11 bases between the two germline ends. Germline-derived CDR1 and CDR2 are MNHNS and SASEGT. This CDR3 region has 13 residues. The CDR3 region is CASSQSWDQPQHF. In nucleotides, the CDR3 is TGTGCCAGCAGCCAAAGCTGGGATCAGCCCCAGCATTTT.

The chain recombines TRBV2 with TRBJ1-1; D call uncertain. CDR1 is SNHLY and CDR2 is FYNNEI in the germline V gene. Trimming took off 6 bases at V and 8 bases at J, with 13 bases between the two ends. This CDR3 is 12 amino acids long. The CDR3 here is CASRPGSVEAFF. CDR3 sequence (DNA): TGTGCCAGCAGACCTGGGAGTGTCGAAGCTTTCTTT.

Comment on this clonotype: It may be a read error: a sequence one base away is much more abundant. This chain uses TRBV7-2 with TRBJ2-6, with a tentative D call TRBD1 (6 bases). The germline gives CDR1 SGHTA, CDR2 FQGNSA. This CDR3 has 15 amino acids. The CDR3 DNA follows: TGTGCCAGCAGCTTAGGACAGGTTGGGGCCAGCGTCCTGACTTTC. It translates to CASSLGQVGASVLTF.

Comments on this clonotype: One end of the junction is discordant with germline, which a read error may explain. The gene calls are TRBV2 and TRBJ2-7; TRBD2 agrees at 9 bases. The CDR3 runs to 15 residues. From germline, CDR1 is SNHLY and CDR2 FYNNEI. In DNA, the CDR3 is TGCGCCAGCAGTTCCTGGCGGGAGGGACCCTACGAGCAGTACTTC. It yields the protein CASSSWREGPYEQYF. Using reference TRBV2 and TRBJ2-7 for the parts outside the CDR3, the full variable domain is EPEVTQTPSHQVTQMGQEVILRCVPISNHLYFYWYRQILGQKVEFLVSFYNNEISEKSEIFDDQFSVERPDGSNFTLKIRSTKLEDSAMYFCASSSWREGPYEQYFGPGTRLTVT.

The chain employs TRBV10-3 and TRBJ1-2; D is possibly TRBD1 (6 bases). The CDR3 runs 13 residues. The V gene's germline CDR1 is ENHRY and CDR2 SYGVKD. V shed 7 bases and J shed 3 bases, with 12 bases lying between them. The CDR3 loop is CAITRTADYGYTF. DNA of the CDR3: TGTGCCATCACTAGGACAGCCGACTATGGCTACACCTTC.

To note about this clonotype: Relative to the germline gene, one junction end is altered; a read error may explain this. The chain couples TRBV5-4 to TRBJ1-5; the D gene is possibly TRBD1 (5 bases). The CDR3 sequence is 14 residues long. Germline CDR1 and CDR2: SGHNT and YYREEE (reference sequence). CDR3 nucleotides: TGTGCCAGCAGCTTGGGACAGCGAAATCAGTCCCAGCATTTT. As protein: CASSLGQRNQSQHF.

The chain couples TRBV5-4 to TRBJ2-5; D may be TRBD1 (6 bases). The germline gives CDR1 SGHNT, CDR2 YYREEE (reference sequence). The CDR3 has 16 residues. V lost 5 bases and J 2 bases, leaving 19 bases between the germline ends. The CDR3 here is CASSAQQGQNQETQYF. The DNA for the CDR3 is TGTGCCAGCAGTGCCCAACAGGGACAAAATCAAGAGACCCAGTACTTC.

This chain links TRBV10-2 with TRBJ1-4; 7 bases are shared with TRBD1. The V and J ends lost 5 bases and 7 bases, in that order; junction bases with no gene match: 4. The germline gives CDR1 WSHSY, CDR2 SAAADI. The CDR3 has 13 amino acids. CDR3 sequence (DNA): TGCGCCAGCAGTTCGACAGGGAGTGAAAAACTGTTTTTT. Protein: CASSSTGSEKLFF.

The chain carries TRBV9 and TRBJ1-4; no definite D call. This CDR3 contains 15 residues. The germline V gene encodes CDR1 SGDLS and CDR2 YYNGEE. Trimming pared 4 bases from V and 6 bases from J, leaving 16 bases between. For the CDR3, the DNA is TGTGCCAGCAGCCCACGACAAGGACGTGATGAAAAACTGTTTTTT. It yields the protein CASSPRQGRDEKLFF.

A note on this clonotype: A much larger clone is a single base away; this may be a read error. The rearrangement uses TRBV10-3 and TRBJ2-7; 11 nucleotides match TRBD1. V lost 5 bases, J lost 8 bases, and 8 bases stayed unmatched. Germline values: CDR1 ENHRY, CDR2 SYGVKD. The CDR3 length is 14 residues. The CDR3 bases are TGTGCCATCAGTTATGGACAGGGGGCTGGCAAGCAGTACTTC. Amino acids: CAISYGQGAGKQYF.

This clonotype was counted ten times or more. CDR3 protein: CASSRDRDYQPQHF. Here the CDR3 DNA reads TGTGCCAGCAGCCGGGACAGGGACTATCAGCCCCAGCATTTT. V is TRBV12-3 or TRBV12-4 and J is TRBJ1-5; TRBD1 matches 9 bases. The CDR3 extends over 14 amino acids. The V gene end was trimmed by 6 bases and the J gene end by 5 bases; junction bases not matched to a gene: 5.

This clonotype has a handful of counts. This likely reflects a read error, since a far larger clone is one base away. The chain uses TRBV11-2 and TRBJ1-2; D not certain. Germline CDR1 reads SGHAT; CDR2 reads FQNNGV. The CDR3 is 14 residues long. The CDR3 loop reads CASSLGRANYGCTF. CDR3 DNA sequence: TGTGCCAGCAGCTTAGGGAGAGCTAACTATGGCTGCACCTTC.

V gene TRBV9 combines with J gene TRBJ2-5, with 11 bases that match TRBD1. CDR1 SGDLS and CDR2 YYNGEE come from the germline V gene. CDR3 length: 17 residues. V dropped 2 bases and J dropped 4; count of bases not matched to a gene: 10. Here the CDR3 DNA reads TGTGCCAGCAGCGTGAGACCGGGACAGGGGGGCATAGAGACCCAGTACTTC. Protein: CASSVRPGQGGIETQYF. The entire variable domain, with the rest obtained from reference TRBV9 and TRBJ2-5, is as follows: DSGVTQTPKHLITATGQRVTLRCSPRSGDLSVYWYQQSLDQGLQFLIQYYNGEERAKGNILERFSAQQFPDLHSELNLSSLELGDSALYFCASSVRPGQGGIETQYFGPGTRLLVL.

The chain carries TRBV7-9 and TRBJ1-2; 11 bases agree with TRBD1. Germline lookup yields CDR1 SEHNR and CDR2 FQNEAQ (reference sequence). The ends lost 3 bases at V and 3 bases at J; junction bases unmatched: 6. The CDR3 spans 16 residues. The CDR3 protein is CASSFTGQGADYGYTF. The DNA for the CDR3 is TGTGCCAGCAGCTTCACCGGACAGGGGGCCGACTATGGCTACACCTTC.

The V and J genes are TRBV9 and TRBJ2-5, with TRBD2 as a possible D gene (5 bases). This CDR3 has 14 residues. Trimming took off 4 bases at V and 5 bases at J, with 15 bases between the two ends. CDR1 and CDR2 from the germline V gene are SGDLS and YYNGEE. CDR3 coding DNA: TGTGCCAGCAGCTTGGTCCCGGACTCGGAGACCCAGTACTTC. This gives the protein CASSLVPDSETQYF.

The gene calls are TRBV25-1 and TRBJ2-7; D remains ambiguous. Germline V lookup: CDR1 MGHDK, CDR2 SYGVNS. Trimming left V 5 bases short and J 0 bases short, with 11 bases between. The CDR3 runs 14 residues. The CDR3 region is CASSLRVYSYEQYF. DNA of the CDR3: TGTGCCAGCAGTTTAAGAGTTTACTCCTACGAGCAGTACTTC.

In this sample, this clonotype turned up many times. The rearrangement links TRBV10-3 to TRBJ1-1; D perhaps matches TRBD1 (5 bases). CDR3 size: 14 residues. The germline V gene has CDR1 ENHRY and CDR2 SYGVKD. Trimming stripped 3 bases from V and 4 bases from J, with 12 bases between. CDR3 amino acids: CAISEAPGSTEAFF. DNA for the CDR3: TGTGCCATCAGTGAAGCCCCAGGGAGCACTGAAGCTTTCTTT.

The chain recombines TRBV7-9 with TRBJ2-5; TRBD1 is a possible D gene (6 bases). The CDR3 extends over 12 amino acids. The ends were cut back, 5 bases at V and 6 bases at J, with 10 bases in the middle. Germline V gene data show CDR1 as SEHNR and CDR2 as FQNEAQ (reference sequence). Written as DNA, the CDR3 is TGTGCCAGCAGCCTGGGGGCGCAGACCCAGTACTTC. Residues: CASSLGAQTQYF.

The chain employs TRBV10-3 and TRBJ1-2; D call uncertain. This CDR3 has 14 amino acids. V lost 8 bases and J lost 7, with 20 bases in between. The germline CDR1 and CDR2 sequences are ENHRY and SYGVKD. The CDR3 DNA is TGTGCCATCTTTAGCCCCGGGCAGGCCGGTGGCTACACCTTC. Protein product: CAIFSPGQAGGYTF.

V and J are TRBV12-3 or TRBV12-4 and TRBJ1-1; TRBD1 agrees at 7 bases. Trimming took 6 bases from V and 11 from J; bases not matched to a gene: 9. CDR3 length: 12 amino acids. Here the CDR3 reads CASSPMTGRAFF. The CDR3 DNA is TGTGCCAGCAGCCCAATGACAGGGAGGGCTTTCTTT.

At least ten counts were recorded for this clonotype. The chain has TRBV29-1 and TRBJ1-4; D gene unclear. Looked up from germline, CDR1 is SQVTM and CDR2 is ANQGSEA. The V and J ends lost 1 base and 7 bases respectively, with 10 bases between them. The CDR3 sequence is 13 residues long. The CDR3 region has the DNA TGCAGCGTTGAAGGTCCTGGGAGTGAAAAACTGTTTTTT. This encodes CSVEGPGSEKLFF.

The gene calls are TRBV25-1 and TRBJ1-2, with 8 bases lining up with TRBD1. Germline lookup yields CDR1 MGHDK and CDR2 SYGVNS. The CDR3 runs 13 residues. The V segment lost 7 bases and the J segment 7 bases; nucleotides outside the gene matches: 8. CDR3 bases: TGTGCCAGCAAGCCGAGACAGGGGCGTGGCTACACCTTC. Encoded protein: CASKPRQGRGYTF.

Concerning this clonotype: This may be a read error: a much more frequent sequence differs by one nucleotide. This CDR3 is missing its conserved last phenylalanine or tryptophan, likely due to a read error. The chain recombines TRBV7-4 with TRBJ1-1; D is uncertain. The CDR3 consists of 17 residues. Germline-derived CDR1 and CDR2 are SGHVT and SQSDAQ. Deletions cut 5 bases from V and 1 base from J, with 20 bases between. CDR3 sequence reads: CASSPVVGWRQNTEAFL. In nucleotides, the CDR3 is TGTGCCAGCAGCCCCGTTGTTGGGTGGCGGCAGAACACTGAAGCTTTCCTT.

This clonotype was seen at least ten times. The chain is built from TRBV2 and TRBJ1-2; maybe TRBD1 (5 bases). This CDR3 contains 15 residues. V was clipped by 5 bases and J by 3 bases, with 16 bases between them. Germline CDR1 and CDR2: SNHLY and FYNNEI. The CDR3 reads CASSLSSDSYYGYTF. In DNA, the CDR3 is TGTGCCAGCAGTTTATCTTCCGACAGTTACTATGGCTACACCTTC.

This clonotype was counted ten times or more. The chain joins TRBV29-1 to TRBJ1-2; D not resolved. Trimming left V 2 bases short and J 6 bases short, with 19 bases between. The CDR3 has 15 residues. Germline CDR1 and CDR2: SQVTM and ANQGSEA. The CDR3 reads CSVEIMSDGRDGYTF. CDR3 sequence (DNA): TGCAGCGTTGAAATAATGTCCGACGGACGCGATGGCTACACCTTC.

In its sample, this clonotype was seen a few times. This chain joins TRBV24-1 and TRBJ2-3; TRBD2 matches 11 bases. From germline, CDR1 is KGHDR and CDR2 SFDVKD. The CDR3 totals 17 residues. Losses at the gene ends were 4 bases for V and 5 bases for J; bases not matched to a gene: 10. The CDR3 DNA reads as TGTGCCACCAGTGACTCGAGACTAGCGGGGATGGGAGATACGCAGTATTTT. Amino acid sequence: CATSDSRLAGMGDTQYF.

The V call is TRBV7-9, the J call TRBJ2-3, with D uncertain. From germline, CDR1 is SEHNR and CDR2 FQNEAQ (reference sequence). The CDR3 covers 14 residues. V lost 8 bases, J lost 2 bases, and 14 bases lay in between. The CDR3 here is CASSPTSITDTQYF. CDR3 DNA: TGTGCCAGCTCACCAACCAGCATCACAGATACGCAGTATTTT. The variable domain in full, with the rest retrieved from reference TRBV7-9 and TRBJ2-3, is DTGVSQNPRHKITKRGQNVTFRCDPISEHNRLYWYRQTLGQGPEFLTYFQNEAQLEKSRLLSDRFSAERPKGSFSTLEIQRTEQGDSAMYLCASSPTSITDTQYFGPGTRLTVL.

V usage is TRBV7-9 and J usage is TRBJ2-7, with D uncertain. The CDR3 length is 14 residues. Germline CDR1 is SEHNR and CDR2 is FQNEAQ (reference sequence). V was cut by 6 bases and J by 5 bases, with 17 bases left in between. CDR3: CASSRAASPHEQYF. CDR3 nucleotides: TGTGCCAGCAGTCGTGCTGCTAGTCCCCACGAGCAGTACTTC.